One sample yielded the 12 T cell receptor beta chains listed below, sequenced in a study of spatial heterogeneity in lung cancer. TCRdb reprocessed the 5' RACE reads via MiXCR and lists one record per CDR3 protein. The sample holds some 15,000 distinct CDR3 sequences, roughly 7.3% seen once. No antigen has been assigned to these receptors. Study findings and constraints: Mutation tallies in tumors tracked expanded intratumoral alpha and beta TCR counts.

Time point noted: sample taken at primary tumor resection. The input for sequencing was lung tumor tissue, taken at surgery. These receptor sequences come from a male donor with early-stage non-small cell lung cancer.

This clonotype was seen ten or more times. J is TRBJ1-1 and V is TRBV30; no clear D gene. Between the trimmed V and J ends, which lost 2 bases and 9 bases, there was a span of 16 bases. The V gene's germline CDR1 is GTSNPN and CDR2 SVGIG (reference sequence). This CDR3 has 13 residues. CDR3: CAWSIRRLSQAFF. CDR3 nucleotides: TGTGCCTGGAGTATCAGAAGACTAAGTCAAGCTTTCTTT.

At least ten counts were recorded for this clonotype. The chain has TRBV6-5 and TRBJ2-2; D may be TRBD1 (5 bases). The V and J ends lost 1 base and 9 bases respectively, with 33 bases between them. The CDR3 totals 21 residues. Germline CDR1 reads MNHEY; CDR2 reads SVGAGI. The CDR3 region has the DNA TGTGCCAGCAGTTACTTTGGGGTCCCGTTGGGTGACAGAGCCACCGGCAGGGAGCTGTTTTTT. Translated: CASSYFGVPLGDRATGRELFF.

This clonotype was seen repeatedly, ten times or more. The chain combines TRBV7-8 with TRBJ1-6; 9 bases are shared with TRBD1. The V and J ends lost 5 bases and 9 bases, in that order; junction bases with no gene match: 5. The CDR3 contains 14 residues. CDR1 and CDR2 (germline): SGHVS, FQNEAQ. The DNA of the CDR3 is TGTGCCAGCAGCCACAGGGGGCAAGTTTCACCCCTCCACTTT. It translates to CASSHRGQVSPLHF.

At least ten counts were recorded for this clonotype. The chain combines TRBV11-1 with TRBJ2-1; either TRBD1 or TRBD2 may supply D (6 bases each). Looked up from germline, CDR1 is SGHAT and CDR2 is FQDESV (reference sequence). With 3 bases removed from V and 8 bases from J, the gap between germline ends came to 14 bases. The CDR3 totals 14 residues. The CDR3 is CASSFRGGSDEQFF. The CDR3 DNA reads TGTGCCAGCAGCTTCAGGGGAGGCAGCGATGAGCAGTTCTTC.

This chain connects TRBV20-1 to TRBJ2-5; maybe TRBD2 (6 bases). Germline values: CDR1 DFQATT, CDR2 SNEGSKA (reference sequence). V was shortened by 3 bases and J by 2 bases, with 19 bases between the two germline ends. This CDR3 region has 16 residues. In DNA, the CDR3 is TGCAGTGCTAGTCCCCCAGCGGGCCGGGAACAAGAGACCCAGTACTTC. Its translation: CSASPPAGREQETQYF.

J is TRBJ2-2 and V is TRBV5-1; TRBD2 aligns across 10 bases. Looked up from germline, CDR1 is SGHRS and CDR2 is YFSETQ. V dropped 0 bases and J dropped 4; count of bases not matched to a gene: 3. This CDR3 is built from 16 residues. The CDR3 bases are TGCGCCAGCAGCTTGGCCCAGCGGGAGGGCACCGGGGAGCTGTTTTTT. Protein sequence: CASSLAQREGTGELFF.

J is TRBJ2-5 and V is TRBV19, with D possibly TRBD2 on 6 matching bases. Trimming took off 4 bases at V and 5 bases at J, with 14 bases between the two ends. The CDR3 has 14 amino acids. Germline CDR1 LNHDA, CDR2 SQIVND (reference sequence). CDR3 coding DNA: TGTGCCAGTAGTACTACTAGCTCAGGGGAGACCCAGTACTTC. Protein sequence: CASSTTSSGETQYF. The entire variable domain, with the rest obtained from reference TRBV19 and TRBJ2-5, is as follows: DGGITQSPKYLFRKEGQNVTLSCEQNLNHDAMYWYRQDPGQGLRLIYYSQIVNDFQKGDIAEGYSVSREKKESFPLTVTSAQKNPTAFYLCASSTTSSGETQYFGPGTRLLVL.

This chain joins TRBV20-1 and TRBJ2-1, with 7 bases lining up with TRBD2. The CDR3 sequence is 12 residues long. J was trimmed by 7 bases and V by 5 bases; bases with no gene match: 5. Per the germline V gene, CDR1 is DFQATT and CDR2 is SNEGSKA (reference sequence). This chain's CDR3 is CSADGRRNEQFF. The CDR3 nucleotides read TGCAGTGCTGACGGGAGGAGGAATGAGCAGTTCTTC.

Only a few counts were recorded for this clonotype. The CDR3 spells CASSPSGGTSTDTQYF. CDR3 nucleotides: TGCGCCAGCAGCCCAAGCGGGGGGACCAGCACAGATACGCAGTATTTT. This sequence joins TRBV5-1 and TRBJ2-3; TRBD2 aligns across 9 bases. The germline gives CDR1 SGHRS, CDR2 YFSETQ. The CDR3 is 16 residues long. The V segment lost 4 bases and the J segment 0 bases; nucleotides outside the gene matches: 6.

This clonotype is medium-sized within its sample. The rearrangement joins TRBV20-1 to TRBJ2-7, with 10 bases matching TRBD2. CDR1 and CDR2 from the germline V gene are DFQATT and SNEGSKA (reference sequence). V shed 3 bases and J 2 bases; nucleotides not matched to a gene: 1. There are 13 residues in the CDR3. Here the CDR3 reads CSASSGRAYEQYF. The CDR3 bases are TGCAGTGCTAGCAGCGGGAGGGCCTACGAGCAGTACTTC.

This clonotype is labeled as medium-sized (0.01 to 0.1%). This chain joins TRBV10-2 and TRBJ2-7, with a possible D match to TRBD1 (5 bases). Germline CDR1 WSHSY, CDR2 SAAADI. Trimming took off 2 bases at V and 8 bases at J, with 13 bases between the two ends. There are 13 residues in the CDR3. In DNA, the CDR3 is TGCGCCAGCAGTGAGCAGGGTAAGAGTCAGCAGTACGTC. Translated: CASSEQGKSQQYV.

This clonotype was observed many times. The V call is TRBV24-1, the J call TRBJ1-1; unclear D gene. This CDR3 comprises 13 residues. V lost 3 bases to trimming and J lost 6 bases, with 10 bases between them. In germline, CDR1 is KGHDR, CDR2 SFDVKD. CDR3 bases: TGTGCCACCAGTGATAGGAGGCGCCCTGAAGCTTTCTTT. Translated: CATSDRRRPEAFF.